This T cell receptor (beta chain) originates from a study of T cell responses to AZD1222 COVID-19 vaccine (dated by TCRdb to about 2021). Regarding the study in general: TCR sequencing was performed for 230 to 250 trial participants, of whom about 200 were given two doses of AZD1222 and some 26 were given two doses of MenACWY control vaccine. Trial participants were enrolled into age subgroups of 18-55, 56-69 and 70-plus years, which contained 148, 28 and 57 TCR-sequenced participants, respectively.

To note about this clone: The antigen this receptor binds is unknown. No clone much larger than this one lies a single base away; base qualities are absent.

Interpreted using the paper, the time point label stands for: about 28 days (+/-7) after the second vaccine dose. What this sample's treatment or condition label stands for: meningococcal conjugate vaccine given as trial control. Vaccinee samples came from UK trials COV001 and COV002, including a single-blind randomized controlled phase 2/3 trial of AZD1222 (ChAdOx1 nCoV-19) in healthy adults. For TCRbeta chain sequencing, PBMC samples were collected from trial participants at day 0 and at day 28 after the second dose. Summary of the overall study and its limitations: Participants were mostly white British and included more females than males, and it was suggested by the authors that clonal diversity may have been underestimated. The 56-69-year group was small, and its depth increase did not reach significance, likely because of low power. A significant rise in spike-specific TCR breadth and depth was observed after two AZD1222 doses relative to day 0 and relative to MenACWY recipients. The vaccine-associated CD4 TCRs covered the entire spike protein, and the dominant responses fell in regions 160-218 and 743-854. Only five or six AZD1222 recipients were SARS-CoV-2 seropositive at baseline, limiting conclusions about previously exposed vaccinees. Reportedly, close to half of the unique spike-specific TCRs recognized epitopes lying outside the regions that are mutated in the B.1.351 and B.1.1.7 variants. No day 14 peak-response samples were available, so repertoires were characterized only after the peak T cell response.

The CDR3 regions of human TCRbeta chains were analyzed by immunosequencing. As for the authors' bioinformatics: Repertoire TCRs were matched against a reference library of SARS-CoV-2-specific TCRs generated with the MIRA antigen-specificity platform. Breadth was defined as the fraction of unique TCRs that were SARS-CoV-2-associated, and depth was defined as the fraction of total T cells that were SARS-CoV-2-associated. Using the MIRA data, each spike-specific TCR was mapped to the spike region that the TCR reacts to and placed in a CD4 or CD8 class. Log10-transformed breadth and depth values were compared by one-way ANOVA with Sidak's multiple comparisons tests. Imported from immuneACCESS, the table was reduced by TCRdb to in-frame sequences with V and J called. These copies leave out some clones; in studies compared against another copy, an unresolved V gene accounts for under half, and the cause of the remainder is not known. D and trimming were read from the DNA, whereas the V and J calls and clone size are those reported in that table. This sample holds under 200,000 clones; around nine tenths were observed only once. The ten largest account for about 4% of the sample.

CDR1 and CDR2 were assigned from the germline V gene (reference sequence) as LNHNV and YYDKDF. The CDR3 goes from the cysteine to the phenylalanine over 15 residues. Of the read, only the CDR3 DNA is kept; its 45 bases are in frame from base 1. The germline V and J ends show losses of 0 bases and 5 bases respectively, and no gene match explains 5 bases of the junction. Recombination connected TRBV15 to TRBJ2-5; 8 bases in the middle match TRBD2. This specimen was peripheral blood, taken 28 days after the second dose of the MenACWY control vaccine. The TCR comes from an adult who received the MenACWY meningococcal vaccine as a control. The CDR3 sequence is CATSRDSGGPETQYF. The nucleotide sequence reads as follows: TGTGCCACCAGCAGAGACTCGGGAGGGCCGGAGACCCAGTACTTC.